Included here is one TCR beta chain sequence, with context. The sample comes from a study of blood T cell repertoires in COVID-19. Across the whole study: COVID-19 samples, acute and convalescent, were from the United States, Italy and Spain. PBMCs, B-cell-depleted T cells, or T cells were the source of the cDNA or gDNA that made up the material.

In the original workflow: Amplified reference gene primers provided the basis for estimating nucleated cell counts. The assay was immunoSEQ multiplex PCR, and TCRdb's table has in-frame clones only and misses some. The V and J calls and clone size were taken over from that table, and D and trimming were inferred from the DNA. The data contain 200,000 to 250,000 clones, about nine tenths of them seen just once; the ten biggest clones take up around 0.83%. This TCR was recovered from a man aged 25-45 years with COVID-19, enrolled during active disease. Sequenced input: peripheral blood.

CDR3 in DNA: TGTGCCAGCAGCCAATCCACAGGGGGCGAGCAGTACTTC. This encodes CASSQSTGGEQYF. The chain carries TRBV3-1 (or the pseudogene TRBV3-2) and TRBJ2-7; 8 bases fit TRBD1. The CDR3 is 13 amino acids. The V and J ends lost 2 bases and 6 bases, in that order; junction bases with no gene match: 3. Germline V CDR1 and CDR2: LGHDT, YNNKEL (reference sequence).